This is a list of T cell receptor beta chains from one sample in a study of blood T cell repertoires in COVID-19. TCRdb's table, derived via immunoSEQ multiplex PCR, lists solely in-frame clones and lacks some. The data contain more than 300,000 clones, roughly 90% of them singletons. Sequenced: PBMCs or T cells enriched from blood (not recorded which). The receptors stem from a woman aged 30 to 39 who had recovered from COVID-19. The CDR3 runs from the conserved cysteine through the conserved F or W. D genes are given only for firm matches. Size values are once, few and many counts, or a class for expanded clones, and some rows have none.

>TRBV11-2|NA|TRBJ1-2|TRBD1
TGTGCCAGCAGCTTAACAGGGGGGTATGGCTACACCTTC
CASSLTGGYGYTF
>TRBV7-2|NA|TRBJ1-2|TRBD1
TGTGCCAGCAGCCTCCGGGACAGGGCGTTTCTCGATGGCTACACCTTC
CASSLRDRAFLDGYTF
>TRBV4-1|once|TRBJ1-2|NA
TGCGCCAGCAGCCAAGATGGAAGAGGGCTACCACGTGGCTACACCTTC
CASSQDGRGLPRGYTF
>TRBV15|once|TRBJ2-1|TRBD2
TGTGCCACCAGCGGGAGCGGGAGAGATTCCTACAATGAGCAGTTCTTC
CATSGSGRDSYNEQFF
>TRBV9|NA|TRBJ1-6|TRBD1
TGTGCCAGCAGCGAACTTTCAGGGGGGTATTCACCCCTCCACTTT
CASSELSGGYSPLHF
>TRBV7-2|NA|TRBJ2-7|TRBD2
TGTGCCAGCAGCTTAGCCGGGGGGGCCTACGAGCAGTACTTC
CASSLAGGAYEQYF
>TRBV6-5|NA|TRBJ2-7|TRBD1
TGTGCCAGCAGTCGAGACAGGACAGGGGCGGGCGAGCAGTACTTC
CASSRDRTGAGEQYF
>TRBV18|NA|TRBJ2-5|NA
TGTGCCAGCTCACCACCCGCCGGGTACCAAGAGACCCAGTACTTC
CASSPPAGYQETQYF
>TRBV19|NA|TRBJ2-3|TRBD1
TGTGCCAGTAGTATAAAGTGGGACAGGCACACAGATACGCAGTATTTT
CASSIKWDRHTDTQYF
>TRBV5-7|NA|TRBJ2-7|TRBD1
TGTGCCAGCAGCGGGAGGCAGGGGGCATTATACGAGCAGTACTTC
CASSGRQGALYEQYF
>TRBV7-8|NA|TRBJ1-2|NA
TGTGCCAGCAGCTGGGACATTTCTAACTATGGCTACACCTTC
CASSWDISNYGYTF
>TRBV21-1|NA|TRBJ2-1|NA
TGTGCCGGTGGAGCTCAGTGTAATCCCTCCTACAATGAGCAGTTCTTC
CAGGAQCNPSYNEQFF
>TRBV10-3|NA|TRBJ1-2|NA
TGTGCCACCCTCTCCGGGACACCGGCACATGGCTACACCTTC
CATLSGTPAHGYTF
>TRBV6-4|NA|TRBJ2-3|TRBD2
TGTGCCAGCAGGATTAGCGGGGGGGCAGGAGATACGCAGTATTTT
CASRISGGAGDTQYF
>TRBV28|NA|TRBJ2-7|TRBD1
TGTGCCAGCAAATTCCCGGGACAGGGTAACCACGAGCAGTACTTC
CASKFPGQGNHEQYF
>TRBV6-5|NA|TRBJ2-7|NA
TGTGCCACCTCGAGGTACACCTCCACCTACGAGCAGTACTTC
CATSRYTSTYEQYF
>TRBV29-1|NA|TRBJ1-1|TRBD1
TGCAGCGTCCAAGAACCGGGACAGGGTTGGACTGAAGCTTTCTTT
CSVQEPGQGWTEAFF
>TRBV7-9|NA|TRBJ2-1|NA
TGTGCCAGCAGTAAAGGGGGTTCCTACAATGAGCAGTTCTTC
CASSKGGSYNEQFF
>TRBV7-9|NA|TRBJ1-3|NA
TGTGCCAGCAGCTCGGACATAGGCGGAAACACCATATATTTT
CASSSDIGGNTIYF
>TRBV3-1/TRBV3-2|NA|TRBJ2-1|NA
TGTGCCAGCAGCCAAGAGGGCCTATTCAAAGTCAATGAGCAGTTCTTC
CASSQEGLFKVNEQFF
>TRBV5-1|few|TRBJ2-1|NA
TGCGCCAGCAGCTTCGACATTAGCTCCTACAATGAGCAGTTCTTC
CASSFDISSYNEQFF
>TRBV28|NA|TRBJ1-6|TRBD1
TGTGCCAGCAGTTTAACGGACAGGCCTAATTCACCCCTCCACTTT
CASSLTDRPNSPLHF
>TRBV7-9|NA|TRBJ2-1|TRBD2
TGTGCCAGCAGCCCGAAGGTAGCGGGAGGGCCGACTCAGTTCTTC
CASSPKVAGGPTQFF
>TRBV27|NA|TRBJ2-7|TRBD2
TGTGCCAGCAGTTTACGCGGGGTTAGCGGGACCTACGAGCAGTACTTC
CASSLRGVSGTYEQYF
>TRBV19|NA|TRBJ1-2|NA
TGTGCCAGTAGTCACAAGAGGAGCAACTATGGCTACACCTTC
CASSHKRSNYGYTF
>TRBV19|NA|TRBJ1-2|TRBD1
TGTGCCAGTAGTATTGGAGGGACAGCGTATGGCTACACCTTC
CASSIGGTAYGYTF
>TRBV18|NA|TRBJ2-1|TRBD1
TGTGCCAGCTCACCGCCGGGACAGTCCTACAATGAGCAGTTCTTC
CASSPPGQSYNEQFF
>TRBV5-6|NA|TRBJ2-1|TRBD2
TGTGCCAGCAGCTTGCCGGGAGGGGGCTACAATGAGCAGTTCTTC
CASSLPGGGYNEQFF
>TRBV7-2|few|TRBJ1-2|TRBD1
TGTGCCAGCAGCCCACAGGGGGCGATAAGTGGCTACACCTTC
CASSPQGAISGYTF
>TRBV19|NA|TRBJ2-5|NA
TGTGCCAGTTCCGGGGCGGCGGGATTGCAAGAGACCCAGTACTTC
CASSGAAGLQETQYF
>TRBV5-6|few|TRBJ2-5|TRBD1
TGTGCCAGCAGCAGGGGACAGTGGGGTGAGACCCAGTACTTC
CASSRGQWGETQYF
>TRBV6-6|NA|TRBJ1-2|TRBD1
TGTGCCAGCAGTCCACCTTGGGACAGGGCTAACTATGGCTACACCTTC
CASSPPWDRANYGYTF
>TRBV7-6|NA|TRBJ1-4|TRBD1
TGTGCCAGCAGCCGTGGACAGGGGGCTGCAACTAATGAAAAACTGTTTTTT
CASSRGQGAATNEKLFF
>TRBV14|NA|TRBJ2-7|NA
TGTGCCAGCAGCCAAGATAGGGGAACAGGCGAGCAGTACTTC
CASSQDRGTGEQYF
>TRBV10-3|NA|TRBJ1-2|NA
TGTGCCATCAGCCAGGACACTAACTATGGCTACACCTTC
CAISQDTNYGYTF
>TRBV6-5|NA|TRBJ2-1|TRBD2
TGTGCCAGCAGTTACACACGACTAGCGGGAGTGGTTCCGTTCTTC
CASSYTRLAGVVPFF
>TRBV6-5|NA|TRBJ2-7|TRBD2
TGTGCCAGCAGCCCCTGGCGGGAGAGTTTCTACGAGCAGTACTTC
CASSPWRESFYEQYF
>TRBV2|NA|TRBJ1-5|TRBD1
TGTGCCAGCAGGGGGGGACAGCGCAATCAGCCCCAGCATTTT
CASRGGQRNQPQHF
>TRBV28|NA|TRBJ2-7|NA
TGTGCCAGCAGTGCTGCGGGACCCCTCTACGAGCAGTACTTC
CASSAAGPLYEQYF
>TRBV7-2|NA|TRBJ2-7|TRBD2
TGTGCCAGCAGCCCTACCGGGACTAGCGGTTACGAGCAGTACTTC
CASSPTGTSGYEQYF
>TRBV4-3|NA|TRBJ1-5|NA
TGCGCCAGCAGCCAAGCTACCTATCAGCCCCAGCATTTT
CASSQATYQPQHF
>TRBV24-1|NA|TRBJ2-1|TRBD2
TGTGCCACCTCCTCGACTAGCGGGGGAAACAATGAGCAGTTCTTC
CATSSTSGGNNEQFF
>TRBV5-8|NA|TRBJ2-6|NA
TGTGCCAGCAGCTTGAGGCTAGCGAGTGCTGGGGCCAACGTCCTGACTTTC
CASSLRLASAGANVLTF
>TRBV7-9|NA|TRBJ2-7|NA
TGTGCCAGCAGCTTAATGGACGGGAGTGGCTACGAGCAGTACTTC
CASSLMDGSGYEQYF
>TRBV4-3|few|TRBJ2-1|NA
TGCGCCAGCAGCCACTATAGCGCAGATGAGCAGTTCTTC
CASSHYSADEQFF
>TRBV15|NA|TRBJ2-1|NA
TGTGCCACCAGCAGAGATGGCCGACAGTACAATGAGCAGTTCTTC
CATSRDGRQYNEQFF
>TRBV4-1|NA|TRBJ1-2|NA
TGCGCCAGCAGCCAAGTAACAACAGTCACCATGGAAGGCTACACCTTC
CASSQVTTVTMEGYTF
>TRBV24-1|once|TRBJ2-1|NA
TGTGCCACCAGTGTAGACAAATACAATGAGCAGTTCTTC
CATSVDKYNEQFF
>TRBV18|NA|TRBJ1-2|NA
TGTGCCAGCTCGCGAGACAGAGATGGCTATGGCTACACCTTC
CASSRDRDGYGYTF
>TRBV7-9|NA|TRBJ1-2|NA
TGTGCCAGCAGCGAAATGGAGGGCACCTATGGCTACACCTTC
CASSEMEGTYGYTF
>TRBV24-1|NA|TRBJ2-3|TRBD2
TGTGCCACCAGTGATTTGAGCAGCGGGAGCGTAAGGGGGGATACGCAGTATTTT
CATSDLSSGSVRGDTQYF
>TRBV29-1|NA|TRBJ2-7|NA
TGCAGCGCCACAGGGTCCTACGAGCAGTACTTC
CSATGSYEQYF
>TRBV11-3|once|TRBJ2-7|NA
TGTGCCAGCAGCCACCGGGACAACTCCTACGAGCAGTACTTC
CASSHRDNSYEQYF
>TRBV2|NA|TRBJ2-3|TRBD2
TGTGCCAGCATGATAAGCGGGAGGGTCGATACGCAGTATTTT
CASMISGRVDTQYF
>TRBV3-1/TRBV3-2|once|TRBJ1-2|NA
TGTGCCAGCAGCCCCTGGGACAATAACTATGGCTACACCTTC
CASSPWDNNYGYTF
>TRBV11-3|once|TRBJ2-2|TRBD2
TGTGCCAGCAGCCAAAGGACTGAAGCGGGGGAGGTCACCGGGGAGCTGTTTTTT
CASSQRTEAGEVTGELFF
>TRBV5-1|NA|TRBJ2-5|NA
TGCGCCAGCAGCTTGGTGAGGGGGAAGGTGACCCAGTACTTC
CASSLVRGKVTQYF
>TRBV6-5|NA|TRBJ1-1|TRBD1
TGTGCCACTCCACAGGGGGTGAACACTGAAGCTTTCTTT
CATPQGVNTEAFF
>TRBV30|NA|TRBJ1-4|NA
TGTGCCTGGAGTGTGAGAGCAACTAATGAAAAACTGTTTTTT
CAWSVRATNEKLFF
>TRBV19|NA|TRBJ2-7|NA
TGTGCCAGTAGTACAAGATCCGGGCAGGGGGAGCAGTACTTC
CASSTRSGQGEQYF